A selection of T cell receptor beta chains follows, all from one sample in a study of cytomegalovirus exposure and HLA in healthy donors. Generated by immunoSEQ multiplex PCR, the TCRdb table keeps only in-frame clones and is missing some. The sample yields some 150,000 clones, 60% to 85% seen once. Sequenced material: PBMCs. The receptors here all came from a female donor in good health and CMV-seronegative. CDR3s include the opening cysteine and the closing phenylalanine or tryptophan. The D gene is left open where the match is weak. Not all rows give a size; the values are once, few, many and, for expanded clones, a class.

size: .
D: TRBD1
J: TRBJ1-1
V: TRBV19
CDR3: CASRSAGTGNTEAFF
DNA: TGTGCCAGTAGAAGCGCGGGGACAGGGAACACTGAAGCTTTCTTT

size: .
D: .
J: TRBJ1-6
V: TRBV9
CDR3: CASSAGGPINSPLHF
DNA: TGTGCCAGCAGCGCCGGGGGACCGATAAATTCACCCCTCCACTTT

size: .
D: TRBD2
J: TRBJ2-5
V: TRBV4-3
CDR3: CASSQGTSGDRAQYF
DNA: TGCGCCAGCAGCCAAGGGACTAGCGGGGATCGGGCCCAGTACTTC

size: few
D: TRBD1
J: TRBJ2-1
V: TRBV7-9
CDR3: CASSLGTGGSGYNEQFF
DNA: TGTGCCAGCAGCTTAGGGACAGGGGGTTCTGGCTACAATGAGCAGTTCTTC

size: .
D: .
J: TRBJ2-1
V: TRBV7-6
CDR3: CASSLAPKESLNNEQFF
DNA: TGTGCCAGCAGCTTAGCGCCCAAAGAGTCCCTTAACAATGAGCAGTTCTTC

size: .
D: TRBD1
J: TRBJ1-4
V: TRBV28
CDR3: CASTLTGVNEKLFF
DNA: TGTGCCAGCACCCTTACAGGGGTTAATGAAAAACTGTTTTTT

size: .
D: TRBD1
J: TRBJ1-4
V: TRBV4-3
CDR3: CASSQGGQRNEKLFF
DNA: TGCGCCAGCAGCCAGGGGGGACAGCGTAATGAAAAACTGTTTTTT

size: once
D: TRBD2
J: TRBJ2-2
V: TRBV7-7
CDR3: CASSLTGGPSVGELFF
DNA: TGTGCTAGCAGCTTAACGGGAGGGCCCTCGGTCGGGGAGCTGTTTTTT

size: .
D: .
J: TRBJ2-3
V: TRBV5-4
CDR3: CASSLDSTDTQYF
DNA: TGTGCCAGCAGCCTAGACAGCACAGATACGCAGTATTTT

size: .
D: TRBD1
J: TRBJ2-4
V: TRBV5-4
CDR3: CASSRDRNIQYF
DNA: TGTGCCAGCAGTCGGGACAGAAACATTCAGTACTTC

size: .
D: .
J: TRBJ2-3
V: TRBV19
CDR3: CASTTEARSTDTQYF
DNA: TGTGCCAGTACTACGGAAGCGAGGAGCACAGATACGCAGTATTTT

size: .
D: TRBD1
J: TRBJ1-6
V: TRBV25-1
CDR3: CASSESDRGVFSPLHF
DNA: TGTGCCAGCAGTGAATCGGACAGGGGGGTTTTTTCACCCCTCCACTTT

size: few
D: .
J: TRBJ2-1
V: TRBV4-1
CDR3: CASSQGAGQSTYNEQFF
DNA: TGCGCCAGCAGCCAAGGGGCGGGACAGTCGACCTACAATGAGCAGTTCTTC

size: once
D: TRBD1
J: TRBJ1-4
V: TRBV10-3
CDR3: CAISPDREGEKLFF
DNA: TGTGCCATCAGCCCGGACAGGGAGGGTGAAAAACTGTTTTTT

size: .
D: .
J: TRBJ2-6
V: TRBV19
CDR3: CASSRPSGANVLTF
DNA: TGTGCCAGTAGTAGGCCCTCTGGGGCCAACGTCCTGACTTTC

size: few
D: TRBD2
J: TRBJ2-7
V: TRBV6-5
CDR3: CASSPGGSSYEQYF
DNA: TGTGCCAGCAGCCCCGGGGGGAGCTCCTACGAGCAGTACTTC

size: .
D: .
J: TRBJ1-1
V: TRBV7-9
CDR3: CASSLGDRRNTEAFF
DNA: TGTGCCAGCAGCTTAGGAGACAGGAGGAACACTGAAGCTTTCTTT

size: .
D: .
J: TRBJ2-5
V: TRBV7-8
CDR3: CASSPREETQYF
DNA: TGTGCCAGCAGCCCGCGGGAAGAGACCCAGTACTTC